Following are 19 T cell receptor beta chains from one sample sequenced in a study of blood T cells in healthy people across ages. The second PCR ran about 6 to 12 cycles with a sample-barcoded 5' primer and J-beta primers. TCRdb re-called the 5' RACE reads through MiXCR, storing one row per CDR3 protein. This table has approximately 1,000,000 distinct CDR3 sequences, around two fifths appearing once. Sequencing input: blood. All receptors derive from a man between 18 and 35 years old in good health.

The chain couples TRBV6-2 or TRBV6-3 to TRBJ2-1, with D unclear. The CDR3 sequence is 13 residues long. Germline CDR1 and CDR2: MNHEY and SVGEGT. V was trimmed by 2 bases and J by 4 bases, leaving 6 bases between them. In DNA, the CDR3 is TGTGCCAGCAGTTACACAGTTTACAATGAGCAGTTCTTC. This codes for CASSYTVYNEQFF.

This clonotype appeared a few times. The CDR3 sequence: CASSFGLAELQETQYF. CDR3 DNA: TGCGCCAGCAGCTTCGGGCTAGCGGAGTTACAAGAGACCCAGTACTTC. V is TRBV5-1 and J is TRBJ2-5; 7 bases line up with TRBD2. The germline CDR1 and CDR2 sequences are SGHRS and YFSETQ. The trim removed 2 bases at V and 2 bases at J, leaving 9 bases unmatched. This CDR3 contains 16 residues.

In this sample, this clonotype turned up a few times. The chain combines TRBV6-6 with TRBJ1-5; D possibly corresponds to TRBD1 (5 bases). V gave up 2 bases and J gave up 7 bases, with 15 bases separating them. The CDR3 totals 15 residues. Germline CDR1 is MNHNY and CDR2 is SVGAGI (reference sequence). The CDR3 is CASSYGQGGRQPQHF. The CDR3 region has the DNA TGTGCCAGCAGTTACGGGCAGGGCGGACGGCAGCCCCAGCATTTT.

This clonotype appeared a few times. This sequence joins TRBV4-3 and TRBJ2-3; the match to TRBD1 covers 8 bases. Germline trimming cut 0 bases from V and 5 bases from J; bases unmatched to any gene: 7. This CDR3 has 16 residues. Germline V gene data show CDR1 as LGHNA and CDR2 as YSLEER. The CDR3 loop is CASSQEDRGLVDTQYF. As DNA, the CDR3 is TGCGCCAGCAGCCAAGAAGACAGGGGTTTAGTAGATACGCAGTATTTT.

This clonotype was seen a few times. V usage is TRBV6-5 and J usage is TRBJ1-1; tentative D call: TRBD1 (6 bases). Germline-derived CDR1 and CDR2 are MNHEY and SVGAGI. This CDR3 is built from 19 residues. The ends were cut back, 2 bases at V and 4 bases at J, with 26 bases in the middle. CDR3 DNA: TGTGCCAGCAGTTACGGCCCCGACAGGAGAAAGGGCTGGGGCACTGAAGCTTTCTTT. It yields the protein CASSYGPDRRKGWGTEAFF.

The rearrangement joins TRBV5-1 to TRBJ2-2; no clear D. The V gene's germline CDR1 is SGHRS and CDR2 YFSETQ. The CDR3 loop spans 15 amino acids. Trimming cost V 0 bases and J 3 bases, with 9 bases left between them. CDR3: CASSLAVRDTGELFF. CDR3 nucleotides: TGCGCCAGCAGCTTGGCCGTGCGCGACACCGGGGAGCTGTTTTTT.

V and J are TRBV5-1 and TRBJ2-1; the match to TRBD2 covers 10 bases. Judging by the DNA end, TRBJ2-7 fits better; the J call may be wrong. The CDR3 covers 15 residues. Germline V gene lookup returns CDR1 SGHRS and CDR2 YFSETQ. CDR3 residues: CASISGGSSYNEQYF. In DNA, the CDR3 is TGCGCCAGCATTAGCGGGGGGAGCTCCTACAATGAGCAGTACTTC.

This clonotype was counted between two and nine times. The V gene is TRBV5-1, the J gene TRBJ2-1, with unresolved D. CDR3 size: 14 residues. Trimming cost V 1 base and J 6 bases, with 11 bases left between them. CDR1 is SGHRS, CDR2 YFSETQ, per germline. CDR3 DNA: TGCGCCAGCAGCTTGAGCCAGTCGGGCAATGAGCAGTTCTTC. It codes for CASSLSQSGNEQFF.

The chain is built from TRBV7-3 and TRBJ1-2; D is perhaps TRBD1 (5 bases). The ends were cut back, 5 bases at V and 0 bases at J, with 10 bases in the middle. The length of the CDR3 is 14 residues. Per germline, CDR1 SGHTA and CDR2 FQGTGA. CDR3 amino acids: CASSRDGANYGYTF. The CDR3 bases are TGTGCCAGCAGCCGGGACGGAGCTAACTATGGCTACACCTTC.

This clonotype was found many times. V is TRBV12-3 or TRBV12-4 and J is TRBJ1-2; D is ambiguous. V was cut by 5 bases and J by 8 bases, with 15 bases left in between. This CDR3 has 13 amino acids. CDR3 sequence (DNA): TGTGCCAGCAGTCCTGACGTGTACGGAGGCTACACCTTC. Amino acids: CASSPDVYGGYTF.

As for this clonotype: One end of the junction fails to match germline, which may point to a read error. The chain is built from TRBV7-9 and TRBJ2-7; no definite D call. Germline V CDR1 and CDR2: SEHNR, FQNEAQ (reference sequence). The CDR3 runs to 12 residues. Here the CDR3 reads CASSSDSYGQYF. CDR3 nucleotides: TGTGCCAGCAGCTCTGATTCCTACGGGCAGTACTTC.

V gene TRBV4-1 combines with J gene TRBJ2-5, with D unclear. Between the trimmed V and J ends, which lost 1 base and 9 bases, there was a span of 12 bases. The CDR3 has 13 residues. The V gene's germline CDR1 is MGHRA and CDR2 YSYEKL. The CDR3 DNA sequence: TGCGCCAGCAGCCAAGGATCAAGTGAGGCCCAGTACTTC. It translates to CASSQGSSEAQYF.

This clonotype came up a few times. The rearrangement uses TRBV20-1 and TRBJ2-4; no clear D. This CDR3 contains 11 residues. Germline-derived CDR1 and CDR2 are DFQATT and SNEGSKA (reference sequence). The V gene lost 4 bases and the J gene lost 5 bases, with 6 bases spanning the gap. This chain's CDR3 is CSATPENIQYF. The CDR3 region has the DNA TGCAGTGCTACCCCGGAAAACATTCAGTACTTC.

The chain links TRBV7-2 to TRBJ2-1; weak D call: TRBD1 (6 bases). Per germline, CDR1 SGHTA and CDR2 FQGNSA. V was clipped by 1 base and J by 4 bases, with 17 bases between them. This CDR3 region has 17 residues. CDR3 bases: TGTGCCAGCAGCTTAGGGCCCCCCAGGGGCCAGTACAATGAGCAGTTCTTC. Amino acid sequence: CASSLGPPRGQYNEQFF.

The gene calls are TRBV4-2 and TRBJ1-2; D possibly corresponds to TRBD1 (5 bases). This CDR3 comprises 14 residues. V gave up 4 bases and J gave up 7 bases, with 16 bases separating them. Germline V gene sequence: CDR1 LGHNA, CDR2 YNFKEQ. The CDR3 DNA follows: TGTGCCAGCAGCCCCCAGGGTGACTACATTGGCTACACCTTC. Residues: CASSPQGDYIGYTF.

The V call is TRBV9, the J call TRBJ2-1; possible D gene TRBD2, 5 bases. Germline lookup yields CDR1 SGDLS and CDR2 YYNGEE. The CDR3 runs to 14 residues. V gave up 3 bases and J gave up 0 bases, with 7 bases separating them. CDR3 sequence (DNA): TGTGCCAGCAGCGGAGCGGACTCCTACAATGAGCAGTTCTTC. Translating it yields CASSGADSYNEQFF.

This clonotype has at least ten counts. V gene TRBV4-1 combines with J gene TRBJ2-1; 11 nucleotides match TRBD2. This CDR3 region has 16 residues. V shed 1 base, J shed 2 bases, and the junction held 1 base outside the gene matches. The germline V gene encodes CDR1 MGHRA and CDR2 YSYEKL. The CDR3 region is CASSQASGGTYNEQFF. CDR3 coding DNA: TGCGCCAGCAGCCAAGCTAGCGGGGGGACCTACAATGAGCAGTTCTTC.

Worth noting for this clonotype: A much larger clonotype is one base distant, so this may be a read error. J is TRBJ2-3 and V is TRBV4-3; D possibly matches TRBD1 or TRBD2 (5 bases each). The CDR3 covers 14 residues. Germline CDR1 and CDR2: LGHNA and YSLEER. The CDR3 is CASAKEVSTGTQYF. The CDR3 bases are TGCGCCAGCGCCAAGGAGGTCAGCACAGGTACGCAGTATTTT.

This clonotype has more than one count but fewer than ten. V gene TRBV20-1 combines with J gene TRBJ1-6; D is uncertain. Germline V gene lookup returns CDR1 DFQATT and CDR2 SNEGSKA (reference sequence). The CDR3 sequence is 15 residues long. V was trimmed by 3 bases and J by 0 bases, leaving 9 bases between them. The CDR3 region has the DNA TGCAGTGCTAGTGGTACGAGCTCCTATAATTCACCCCTCCACTTT. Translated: CSASGTSSYNSPLHF.